One and the same sample provided the 27 T cell receptor beta chains below, sequenced in a study of early T cells in non-severe SARS-CoV-2 infection. TCRdb re-derived calls from the 5' RACE reads in MiXCR, one entry per CDR3 protein. The repertoire consists of around 44,000 distinct CDR3 sequences, with approximately 7.6% occurring once and the leading ten covering roughly 5.9%. The sequencing sample was made of whole blood. These receptors were taken from an adult who was a healthcare worker with PCR-confirmed SARS-CoV-2 infection or an uninfected control (not recorded which).

This clonotype was detected many times. This chain links TRBV7-9 with TRBJ1-5; the D gene is possibly TRBD1 (6 bases). CDR1 is SEHNR and CDR2 is FQNEAQ in the germline V gene (reference sequence). V was shortened by 5 bases and J by 4 bases, with 12 bases between the two germline ends. The CDR3 runs to 14 residues. The CDR3 is CASSAGGQNQPQHF. Here the CDR3 DNA reads TGTGCCAGCAGCGCCGGGGGCCAGAATCAGCCCCAGCATTTT. The whole variable domain, remainder taken from reference TRBV7-9 and TRBJ1-5, is DTGVSQNPRHKITKRGQNVTFRCDPISEHNRLYWYRQTLGQGPEFLTYFQNEAQLEKSRLLSDRFSAERPKGSFSTLEIQRTEQGDSAMYLCASSAGGQNQPQHFGDGTRLSIL.

The sample holds many counts of this clonotype. This chain joins TRBV5-4 and TRBJ1-6, with 7 bases fitting TRBD1. Germline CDR1 and CDR2: SGHNT and YYREEE (reference sequence). CDR3 size: 14 residues. V was pared by 10 bases and J by 3 bases, with 7 bases of the junction left unmatched. The CDR3 is CAGTDINYNSPLHF. The CDR3 DNA sequence: TGTGCCGGGACAGACATCAACTATAATTCACCCCTCCACTTT.

This clonotype was seen only a few times. Written as DNA, the CDR3 is TGTGCAAGTCGCTTTGACGGGACGGACAATGAGCAGTTCTTC. This encodes CASRFDGTDNEQFF. The gene calls are TRBV12-2 and TRBJ2-1; TRBD1, the D gene given by the table, was not confirmed from the DNA. TRBV12-2 is a documented pseudogene. The CDR3 contains 14 residues.

In its sample, this clonotype was seen many times. In DNA form, the CDR3 reads TGTGCCAGCAGTTTAACCGTCTCTGGGGCCAACGTCCTGACTTTC. Amino acid sequence: CASSLTVSGANVLTF. The chain employs TRBV12-3 or TRBV12-4 and TRBJ2-6, with D uncertain. V was clipped by 2 bases and J by 0 bases, with 5 bases between them. The CDR3 is 15 amino acids.

This clonotype was seen repeatedly, ten times or more. The rearrangement uses TRBV4-1 and TRBJ1-1; D remains unclear. CDR1 and CDR2 from the germline V gene are MGHRA and YSYEKL. This CDR3 has 15 residues. Trimming removed 1 base from V and 0 bases from J, with 9 bases in between. This CDR3 reads CASSQVGIMNTEAFF. CDR3 coding DNA: TGCGCCAGCAGCCAAGTAGGCATTATGAACACTGAAGCTTTCTTT.

This clonotype was detected many times. The chain joins TRBV19 to TRBJ2-7, with D uncertain. Looked up from germline, CDR1 is LNHDA and CDR2 is SQIVND (reference sequence). Between the trimmed V and J ends, which lost 3 bases and 1 base, there was a span of 7 bases. The CDR3 has 13 residues. The CDR3 DNA is TGTGCCAGTAGTATGGGGTTATCCTACGAGCAGTACTTC. It encodes CASSMGLSYEQYF.

This clonotype was found a few times. The gene calls are TRBV30 and TRBJ2-7, with 8 bases lining up with TRBD1. V was pared by 2 bases and J by 4 bases, with 10 bases of the junction left unmatched. Germline CDR1 reads GTSNPN; CDR2 reads SVGIG (reference sequence). The CDR3 spans 15 residues. CDR3 sequence: CAWSTGQGSGYEQYF. DNA for the CDR3: TGTGCCTGGAGTACAGGACAGGGCAGCGGGTACGAGCAGTACTTC.

V usage is TRBV29-1 and J usage is TRBJ2-3; tentative D call: TRBD2 (5 bases). The germline V gene encodes CDR1 SQVTM and CDR2 ANQGSEA. Trimming stripped 4 bases from V and 5 bases from J, with 7 bases between. CDR3 length equals 11 residues. CDR3 protein: CSVAREDTQYF. The CDR3 coding sequence is TGCAGCGTTGCCCGGGAAGATACGCAGTATTTT.

This clonotype was seen ten or more times. The rearrangement joins TRBV10-3 to TRBJ2-5; TRBD2 aligns across 11 bases. With V trimmed by 3 bases and J by 5 bases, 8 bases remained unmatched. Looked up from germline, CDR1 is ENHRY and CDR2 is SYGVKD. This CDR3 region has 16 residues. This CDR3 is CAISEGSSGGLETQYF. DNA for the CDR3: TGTGCCATCAGTGAAGGATCTAGCGGGGGGTTGGAGACCCAGTACTTC.

The chain recombines TRBV10-3 with TRBJ1-2, with D maybe TRBD1 (5 bases). V gave up 2 bases and J gave up 7 bases, with 11 bases separating them. The CDR3 spans 13 residues. Germline-derived CDR1 and CDR2 are ENHRY and SYGVKD. DNA for the CDR3: TGTGCCATCAGTGAGACAGGAACTAGTGGCTACACCTTC. This codes for CAISETGTSGYTF.

In this sample, this clonotype turned up many times. V gene TRBV20-1 combines with J gene TRBJ2-1, with D possibly matching TRBD2 (5 bases). CDR3 length: 11 residues. CDR1 is DFQATT and CDR2 is SNEGSKA in the germline V gene (reference sequence). V was shortened by 7 bases and J by 10 bases, with 14 bases between the two germline ends. The CDR3 region is CSGLLVREQFF. CDR3 bases: TGCAGTGGCCTACTAGTCCGGGAGCAGTTCTTC.

This clonotype was counted at least ten times. Here the CDR3 omits its conserved ending phenylalanine or tryptophan, so a read error is the likely source. The rearrangement joins TRBV29-1 to TRBJ2-1; a weak D match, TRBD1 (7 bases). The germline V gene encodes CDR1 SQVTM and CDR2 ANQGSEA. CDR3 length: 14 amino acids. Trimming took 4 bases from V and 7 from J, leaving 17 bases between them. The DNA for the CDR3 is TGCAGCGTTGTTTCGTGGCAGGGGGGAAATGAGCAGTTCTTG. Translated, it gives CSVVSWQGGNEQFL.

This clonotype was seen ten or more times. Here the CDR3 DNA reads TGCAGTGCTAGAGCCCCGAGGGGGGATCTTCATGGCAATCAGCCCCAGCATTTT. It yields the protein CSARAPRGDLHGNQPQHF. The rearrangement joins TRBV20-1 to TRBJ1-5; D may be TRBD1 (6 bases). This CDR3 has 18 residues. In germline, CDR1 is DFQATT, CDR2 SNEGSKA (reference sequence). V lost 1 base and J 2 bases, leaving 21 bases between the germline ends.

This clonotype appeared many times. The chain uses TRBV19 and TRBJ1-6; D not resolved. Trimming took 7 bases from V and 6 from J, leaving 13 bases between them. Germline values: CDR1 LNHDA, CDR2 SQIVND (reference sequence). This CDR3 region has 14 residues. CDR3: CASTDEGSNSPLHF. Written as DNA, the CDR3 is TGTGCCAGTACCGACGAGGGTAGTAATTCACCCCTCCACTTT.

This clonotype was observed a handful of times. The V gene is TRBV5-4, the J gene TRBJ2-1; D not resolved. The germline CDR1 and CDR2 sequences are SGHNT and YYREEE (reference sequence). Trimming took 4 bases from V and 6 from J, leaving 11 bases between them. The CDR3 runs to 13 residues. The chain's CDR3 is CASSQDVFNEQFF. The CDR3 nucleotides are TGTGCCAGCAGCCAGGACGTTTTCAATGAGCAGTTCTTC.

This clonotype was counted ten times or more. This sequence joins TRBV4-2 and TRBJ2-3; unclear D gene. The CDR3 covers 16 residues. Deletions cut 1 base from V and 1 base from J, with 12 bases between. Looked up from germline, CDR1 is LGHNA and CDR2 is YNFKEQ. CDR3 in amino acids: CASSQVLGRRTDTQYF. CDR3 nucleotide sequence: TGTGCCAGCAGCCAAGTTTTAGGACGGCGCACAGATACGCAGTATTTT.

The chain joins TRBV12-3 or TRBV12-4 to TRBJ2-6, with 9 bases lining up with TRBD1. J gave up 7 bases and V 4 bases, and 14 bases lay outside the gene matches. CDR3 length: 18 residues. This CDR3 is CASSYHPTGGRQANVLTF. The CDR3 region has the DNA TGTGCCAGCAGTTATCATCCGACAGGGGGAAGGCAAGCCAACGTCCTGACTTTC.

This clonotype was seen many times. The V and J genes are TRBV20-1 and TRBJ1-2; D is unclear. This CDR3 has 12 residues. CDR1 and CDR2 (germline): DFQATT, SNEGSKA (reference sequence). V shed 7 bases and J shed 1 base, with 10 bases lying between them. The CDR3: CSVKRDNYGYTF. CDR3 nucleotides: TGCAGTGTTAAACGGGATAACTATGGCTACACCTTC.

This clonotype was counted between two and nine times. This chain connects TRBV7-8 to TRBJ2-7, with TRBD1 as a possible D gene (6 bases). The CDR3 loop spans 15 amino acids. Trimming removed 1 base from V and 2 bases from J, with 12 bases in between. Germline V lookup: CDR1 SGHVS, CDR2 FQNEAQ. The CDR3 nucleotides are TGTGCCAGCAGCTTAGAAGGTGGACAGCCCTACGAGCAGTACTTC. It translates to CASSLEGGQPYEQYF.

This clonotype was detected many times. The chain recombines TRBV19 with TRBJ2-1, with 12 bases matching TRBD1. Trimming took 0 bases from V and 5 from J; bases not matched to a gene: 2. The V gene's germline CDR1 is LNHDA and CDR2 SQIVND (reference sequence). CDR3 length: 16 amino acids. The CDR3 DNA follows: TGTGCCAGTAGTATAGAAGGGACAGGGGGCAACAATGAGCAGTTCTTC. Translated: CASSIEGTGGNNEQFF. The full variable domain, its missing parts supplied by reference TRBV19 and TRBJ2-1, is DGGITQSPKYLFRKEGQNVTLSCEQNLNHDAMYWYRQDPGQGLRLIYYSQIVNDFQKGDIAEGYSVSREKKESFPLTVTSAQKNPTAFYLCASSIEGTGGNNEQFFGPGTRLTVL.

This clonotype was picked up many times. The rearrangement links TRBV11-2 to TRBJ1-4, with TRBD1 identical over 7 bases. The CDR3 is made up of 12 amino acids. Germline V CDR1 and CDR2: SGHAT, FQNNGV. V gave up 5 bases and J gave up 8 bases; unmatched junction bases: 2. The CDR3 DNA reads as TGTGCCAGCAGCCGACAGGGCGAAAAACTGTTTTTT. As protein: CASSRQGEKLFF.

Ten or more counts support this clonotype. The rearrangement uses TRBV30 and TRBJ1-5; 8 positions match TRBD1. This CDR3 has 13 amino acids. Germline values: CDR1 GTSNPN, CDR2 SVGIG (reference sequence). With V trimmed by 5 bases and J by 2 bases, 2 bases remained unmatched. The CDR3 coding sequence is TGTGCCTGGTCACAGGGGGGCAATCAGCCCCAGCATTTT. It translates to CAWSQGGNQPQHF. Filled out from reference TRBV30 and TRBJ1-5, the complete variable domain reads SQTIHQWPATLVQPVGSPLSLECTVEGTSNPNLYWYRQAAGRGLQLLFYSVGIGQISSEVPQNLSASRPQDRQFILSSKKLLLSDSGFYLCAWSQGGNQPQHFGDGTRLSIL.

This clonotype was detected many times. The chain links TRBV6-2 or TRBV6-3 to TRBJ2-3, with D hard to call. Germline V gene data show CDR1 as MNHEY and CDR2 as SVGEGT. Trimming stripped 7 bases from V and 7 bases from J, with 12 bases between. This CDR3 region has 12 residues. The CDR3 nucleotides are TGTGCCAGCACCACGCTGGGATATACGCAGTATTTT. Translation gives CASTTLGYTQYF.

This clonotype was picked up many times. The rearrangement joins TRBV10-3 to TRBJ2-1; D is undetermined. In germline, CDR1 is ENHRY, CDR2 SYGVKD. The V end was cut by 0 bases, the J end by 6 bases, with 3 bases between. This CDR3 spans 12 amino acids. CDR3 bases: TGTGCCATCAGTGAGTCGATCAATGAGCAGTTCTTC. Its translation is CAISESINEQFF.

The chain combines TRBV29-1 with TRBJ2-5; maybe TRBD2 (6 bases). The germline V gene has CDR1 SQVTM and CDR2 ANQGSEA. V dropped 4 bases and J dropped 5 bases, with 14 bases sitting between them. This CDR3 has 13 amino acids. The CDR3 DNA reads TGCAGCGTTGTGGCTAGGGAGGTGGAGACCCAGTACTTC. This translates into CSVVAREVETQYF.

This clonotype has more than one count but fewer than ten. The V gene is TRBV20-1, the J gene TRBJ1-5, with D possibly TRBD1 on 5 matching bases. The V gene lost 6 bases and the J gene lost 1 base, with 16 bases spanning the gap. Germline V gives CDR1 DFQATT, CDR2 SNEGSKA (reference sequence). CDR3 length equals 15 residues. The CDR3 spells CSATPGFSSNQPQHF. The DNA of the CDR3 is TGCAGTGCAACACCAGGGTTCTCAAGCAATCAGCCCCAGCATTTT.

The chain links TRBV6-5 to TRBJ2-5, with D possibly TRBD2 on 5 matching bases. Between the trimmed V and J ends, which lost 0 bases and 5 bases, there was a span of 7 bases. The CDR3 loop spans 13 amino acids. Looked up from germline, CDR1 is MNHEY and CDR2 is SVGAGI. CDR3 sequence: CASSYSPGETQYF. DNA for the CDR3: TGTGCCAGCAGTTACTCCCCGGGGGAGACCCAGTACTTC.